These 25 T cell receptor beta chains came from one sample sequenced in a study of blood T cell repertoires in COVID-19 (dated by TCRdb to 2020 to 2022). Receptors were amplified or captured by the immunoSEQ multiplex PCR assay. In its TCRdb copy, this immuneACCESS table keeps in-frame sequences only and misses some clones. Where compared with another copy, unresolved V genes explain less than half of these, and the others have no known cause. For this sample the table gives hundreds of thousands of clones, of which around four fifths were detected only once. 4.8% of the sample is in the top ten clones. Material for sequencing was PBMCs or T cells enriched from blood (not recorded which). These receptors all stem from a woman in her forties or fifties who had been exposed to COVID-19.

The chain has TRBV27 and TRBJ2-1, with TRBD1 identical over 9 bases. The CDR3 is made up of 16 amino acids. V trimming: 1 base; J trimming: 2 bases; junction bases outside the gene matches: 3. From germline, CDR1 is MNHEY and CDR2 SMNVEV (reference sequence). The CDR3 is CASSLFWTGAYNEQFF. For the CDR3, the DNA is TGTGCCAGCAGTTTATTTTGGACAGGGGCCTACAATGAGCAGTTCTTC.

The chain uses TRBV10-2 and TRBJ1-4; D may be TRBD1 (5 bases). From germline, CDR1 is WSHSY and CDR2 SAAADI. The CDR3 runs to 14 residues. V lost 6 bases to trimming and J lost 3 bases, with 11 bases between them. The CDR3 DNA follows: TGCGCCAGCAGGAAAAGGGGCCCTAATGAAAAACTGTTTTTT. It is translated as CASRKRGPNEKLFF.

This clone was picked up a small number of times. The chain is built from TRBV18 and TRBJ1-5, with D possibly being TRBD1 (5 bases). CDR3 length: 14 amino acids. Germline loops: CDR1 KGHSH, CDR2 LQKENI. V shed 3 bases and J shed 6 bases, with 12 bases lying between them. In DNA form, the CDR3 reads TGTGCCAGCTCACCTGCTCAGGGCGGTCAGCCCCAGCATTTT. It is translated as CASSPAQGGQPQHF.

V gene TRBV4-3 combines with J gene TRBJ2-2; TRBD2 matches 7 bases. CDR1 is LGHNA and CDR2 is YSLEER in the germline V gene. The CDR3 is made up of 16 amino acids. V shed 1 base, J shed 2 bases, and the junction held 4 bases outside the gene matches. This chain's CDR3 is CASSQVSGVNTGELFF. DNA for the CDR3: TGCGCCAGCAGCCAAGTGAGCGGGGTCAACACCGGGGAGCTGTTTTTT.

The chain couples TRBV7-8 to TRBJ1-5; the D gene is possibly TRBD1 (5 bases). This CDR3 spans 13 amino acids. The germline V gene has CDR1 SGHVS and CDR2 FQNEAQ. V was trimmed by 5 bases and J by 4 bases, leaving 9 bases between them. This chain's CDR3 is CASSPGNNQPQHF. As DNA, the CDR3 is TGTGCCAGCAGCCCAGGGAATAATCAGCCCCAGCATTTT.

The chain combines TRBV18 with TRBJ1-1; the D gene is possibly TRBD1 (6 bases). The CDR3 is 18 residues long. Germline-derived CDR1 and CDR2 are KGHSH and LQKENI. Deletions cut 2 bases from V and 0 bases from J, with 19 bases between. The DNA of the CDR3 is TGTGCCAGCTCACCAAGACATACAGGGCCGGCGATGAACACTGAAGCTTTCTTT. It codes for CASSPRHTGPAMNTEAFF.

CDR3 residues: CASSSPRASGYTDTQYF. CDR3 nucleotides: TGTGCCAGCAGCTCCCCCCGGGCTAGCGGATACACAGATACGCAGTATTTT. This chain connects TRBV7-8 to TRBJ2-3; 7 bases agree with TRBD2. Germline V CDR1 and CDR2: SGHVS, FQNEAQ. Trimming at V came to 4 bases and at J to 2 bases, leaving 12 bases not matched to a gene. The CDR3 covers 17 residues.

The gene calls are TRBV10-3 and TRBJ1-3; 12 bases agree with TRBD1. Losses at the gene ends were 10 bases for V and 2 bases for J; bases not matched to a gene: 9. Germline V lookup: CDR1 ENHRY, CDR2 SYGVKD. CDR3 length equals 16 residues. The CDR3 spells CATRDRGREAGNTIYF. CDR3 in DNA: TGTGCCACAAGGGACAGGGGGCGCGAAGCTGGAAACACCATATATTTT.

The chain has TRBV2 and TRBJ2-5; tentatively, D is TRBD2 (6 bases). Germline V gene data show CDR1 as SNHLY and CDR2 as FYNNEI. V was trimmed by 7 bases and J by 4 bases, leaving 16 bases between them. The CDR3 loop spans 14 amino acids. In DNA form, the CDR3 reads TGTGCCAGCAACAACGGAGCAGCGGGAGAGACCCAGTACTTC. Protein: CASNNGAAGETQYF.

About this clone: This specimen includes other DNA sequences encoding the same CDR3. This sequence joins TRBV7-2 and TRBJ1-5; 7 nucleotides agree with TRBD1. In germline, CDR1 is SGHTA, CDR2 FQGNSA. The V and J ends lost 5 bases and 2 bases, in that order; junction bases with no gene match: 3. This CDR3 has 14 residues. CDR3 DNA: TGTGCCAGCAGCCGGACAGGAGGCAATCAGCCCCAGCATTTT. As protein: CASSRTGGNQPQHF.

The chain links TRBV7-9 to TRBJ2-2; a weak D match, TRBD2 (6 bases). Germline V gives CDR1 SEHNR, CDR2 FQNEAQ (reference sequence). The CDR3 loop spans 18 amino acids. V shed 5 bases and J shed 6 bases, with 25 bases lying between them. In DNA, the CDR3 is TGTGCCAGCAGCCCTACCGGGGGACCCTTTAGAGTGGCCGGGGAGCTGTTTTTT. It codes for CASSPTGGPFRVAGELFF.

The CDR3 bases are TGTGCCATCAGTGAGTCGACGCCAGCGGGGGAGCAGTTCTTC. This codes for CAISESTPAGEQFF. This chain uses TRBV10-3 with TRBJ2-1, with 7 bases identical to TRBD2. This CDR3 is 14 amino acids long. Losses at the gene ends were 0 bases for V and 10 bases for J; bases not matched to a gene: 6. CDR1 and CDR2 from the germline V gene are ENHRY and SYGVKD.

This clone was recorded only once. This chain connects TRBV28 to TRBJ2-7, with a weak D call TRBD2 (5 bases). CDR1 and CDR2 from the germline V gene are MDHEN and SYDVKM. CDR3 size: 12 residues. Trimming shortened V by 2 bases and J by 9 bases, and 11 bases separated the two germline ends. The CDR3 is CASSLGGFGQYF. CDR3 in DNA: TGTGCCAGCAGTTTAGGAGGATTCGGGCAGTACTTC.

The CDR3 loop reads CASSVGGYGGGNQPQHF. CDR3 DNA sequence: TGCGCCAGCAGTGTGGGCGGGTATGGTGGGGGCAATCAGCCCCAGCATTTT. The chain uses TRBV10-2 and TRBJ1-5; D is undetermined. Trimming stripped 4 bases from V and 2 bases from J, with 18 bases between. The germline V gene has CDR1 WSHSY and CDR2 SAAADI. The CDR3 length is 17 residues.

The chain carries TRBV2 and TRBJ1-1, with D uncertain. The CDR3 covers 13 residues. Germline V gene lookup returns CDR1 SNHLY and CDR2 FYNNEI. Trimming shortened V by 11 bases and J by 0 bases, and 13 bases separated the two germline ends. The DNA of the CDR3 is TGTGCCGTCACTGCGAGAGTGAACACTGAAGCTTTCTTT. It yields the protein CAVTARVNTEAFF.

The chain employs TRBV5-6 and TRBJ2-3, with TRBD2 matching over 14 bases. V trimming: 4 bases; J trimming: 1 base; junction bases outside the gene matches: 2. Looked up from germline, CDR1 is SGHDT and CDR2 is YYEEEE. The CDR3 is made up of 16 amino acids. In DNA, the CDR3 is TGTGCCAGCAGCCTGGGACTAGCGGGGGGCACAGATACGCAGTATTTT. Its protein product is CASSLGLAGGTDTQYF. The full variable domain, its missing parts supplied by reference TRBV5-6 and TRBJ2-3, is DAGVTQSPTHLIKTRGQQVTLRCSPKSGHDTVSWYQQALGQGPQFIFQYYEEEERQRGNFPDRFSGHQFPNYSSELNVNALLLGDSALYLCASSLGLAGGTDTQYFGPGTRLTVL.

The CDR3, as DNA: TGTGCCAGTACCGTGGACAGGGAAAACTATGGCTACACCTTC. It encodes CASTVDRENYGYTF. The chain employs TRBV10-3 and TRBJ1-2, with TRBD1 matching over 8 bases. The CDR3 extends over 14 amino acids. V was clipped by 10 bases and J by 2 bases; unmatched bases: 9. Germline CDR1 is ENHRY and CDR2 is SYGVKD.

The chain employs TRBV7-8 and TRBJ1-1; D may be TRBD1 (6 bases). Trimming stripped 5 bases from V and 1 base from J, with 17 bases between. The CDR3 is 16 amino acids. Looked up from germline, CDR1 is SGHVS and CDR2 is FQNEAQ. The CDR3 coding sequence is TGTGCCAGCAGCCTAAACAGGGTGCGGGCGAACACTGAAGCTTTCTTT. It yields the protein CASSLNRVRANTEAFF.

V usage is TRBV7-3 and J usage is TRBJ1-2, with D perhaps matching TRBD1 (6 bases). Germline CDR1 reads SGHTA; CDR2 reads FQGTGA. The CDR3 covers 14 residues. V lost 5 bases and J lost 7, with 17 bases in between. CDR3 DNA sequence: TGTGCCAGCAGCCTGGACAGTCCTGGGGGTGGCTACACCTTC. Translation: CASSLDSPGGGYTF.

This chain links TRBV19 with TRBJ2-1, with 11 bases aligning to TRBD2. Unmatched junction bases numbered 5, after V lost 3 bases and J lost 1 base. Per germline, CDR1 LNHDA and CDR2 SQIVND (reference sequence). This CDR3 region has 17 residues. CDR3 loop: CASSIRTSGGSYNEQFF. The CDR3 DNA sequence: TGTGCCAGTAGTATCCGAACTAGCGGGGGATCCTACAATGAGCAGTTCTTC.

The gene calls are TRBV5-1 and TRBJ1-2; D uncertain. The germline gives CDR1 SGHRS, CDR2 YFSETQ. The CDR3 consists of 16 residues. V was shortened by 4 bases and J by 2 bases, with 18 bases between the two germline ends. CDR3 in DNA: TGCGCCAGCAGCCCAGAGACAACCAGGATGAACTATGGCTACACCTTC. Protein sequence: CASSPETTRMNYGYTF.

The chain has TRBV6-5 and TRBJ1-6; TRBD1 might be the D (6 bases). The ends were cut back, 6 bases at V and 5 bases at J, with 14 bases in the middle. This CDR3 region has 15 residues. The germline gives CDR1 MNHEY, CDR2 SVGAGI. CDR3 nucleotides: TGTGCCAGCAGCGGACAGTTCCCGGATAATTCACCCCTCCACTTT. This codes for CASSGQFPDNSPLHF.

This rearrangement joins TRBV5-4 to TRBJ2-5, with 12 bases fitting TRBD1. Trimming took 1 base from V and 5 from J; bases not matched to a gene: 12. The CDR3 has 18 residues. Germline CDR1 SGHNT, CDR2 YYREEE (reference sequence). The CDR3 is CASSLKGSGQGAAETQYF. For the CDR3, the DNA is TGTGCCAGCAGCTTGAAAGGGTCGGGACAGGGGGCCGCGGAGACCCAGTACTTC.

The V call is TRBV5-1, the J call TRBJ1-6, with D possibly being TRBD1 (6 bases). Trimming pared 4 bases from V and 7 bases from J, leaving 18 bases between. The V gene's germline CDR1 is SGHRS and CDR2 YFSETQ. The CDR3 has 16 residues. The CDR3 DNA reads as TGCGCCAGCAGCGCCGCCCTGGACAGACTCAATTCACCCCTCCACTTT. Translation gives CASSAALDRLNSPLHF.

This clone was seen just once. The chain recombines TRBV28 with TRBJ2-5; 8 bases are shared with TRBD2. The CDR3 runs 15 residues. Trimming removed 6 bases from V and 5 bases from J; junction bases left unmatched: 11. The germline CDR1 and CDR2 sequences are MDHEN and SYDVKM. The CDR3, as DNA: TGTGCCAGCAGCCATCTCGGGGGGGGGCGGGAGACCCAGTACTTC. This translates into CASSHLGGGRETQYF.